This TCR beta chain was identified during a study of blood T cell repertoires in COVID-19. Study-wide background: The analysed material was cDNA or gDNA that came from T cells, B-cell-depleted T cells, or PBMCs.

The CDR3 runs to 14 residues. Germline V gives CDR1 WNHNN, CDR2 SYGVQD (reference sequence). The V end was cut by 6 bases, the J end by 3 bases, with 15 bases between. In the original analysis: Amplification of reference gene primers was used by the study to estimate nucleated cell counts. Assay: immunoSEQ multiplex PCR; the TCRdb copy retains only in-frame clones and omits some. That table is the source of V, J and clone size, and D and trimming were worked out from the DNA. The sample has some 120,000 clones; 90% to 95% are singletons. V gene TRBV10-1 combines with J gene TRBJ2-7; the D gene is possibly TRBD2 (5 bases). The sample taken for sequencing was peripheral blood. The origin of this receptor is a man aged 50-59 years with COVID-19, enrolled during active disease. CDR3 DNA: TGCGCCAGCAGCGCGGGCGAAGGGTACTACGAGCAGTACGTC. Its translation: CASSAGEGYYEQYV.